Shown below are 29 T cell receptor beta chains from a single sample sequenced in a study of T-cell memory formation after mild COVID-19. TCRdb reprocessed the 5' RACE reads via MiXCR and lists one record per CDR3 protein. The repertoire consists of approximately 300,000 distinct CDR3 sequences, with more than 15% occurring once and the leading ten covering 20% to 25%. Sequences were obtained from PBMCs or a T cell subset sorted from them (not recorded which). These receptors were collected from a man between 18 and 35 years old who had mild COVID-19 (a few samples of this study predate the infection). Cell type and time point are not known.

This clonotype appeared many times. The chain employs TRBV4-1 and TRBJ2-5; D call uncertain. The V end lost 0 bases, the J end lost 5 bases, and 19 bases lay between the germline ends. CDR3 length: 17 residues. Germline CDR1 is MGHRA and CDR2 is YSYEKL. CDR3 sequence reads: CASSQDWSSSAGETQYF. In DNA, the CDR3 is TGCGCCAGCAGCCAAGATTGGTCCAGCTCGGCCGGGGAGACCCAGTACTTC.

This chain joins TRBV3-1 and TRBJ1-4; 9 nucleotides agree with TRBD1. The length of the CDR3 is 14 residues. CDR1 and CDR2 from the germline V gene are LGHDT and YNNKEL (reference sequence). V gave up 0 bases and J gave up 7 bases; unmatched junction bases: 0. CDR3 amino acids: CASSQETGGEKLFF. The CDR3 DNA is TGTGCCAGCAGCCAAGAGACAGGGGGTGAAAAACTGTTTTTT.

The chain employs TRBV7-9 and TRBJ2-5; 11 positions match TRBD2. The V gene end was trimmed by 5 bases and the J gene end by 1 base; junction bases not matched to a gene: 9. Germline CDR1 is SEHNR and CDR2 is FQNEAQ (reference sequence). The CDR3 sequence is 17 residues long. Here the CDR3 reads CASSVITSGGSQETQYF. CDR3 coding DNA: TGTGCCAGCAGCGTCATAACTAGCGGGGGCTCCCAAGAGACCCAGTACTTC. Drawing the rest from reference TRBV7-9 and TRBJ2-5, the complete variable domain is DTGVSQNPRHKITKRGQNVTFRCDPISEHNRLYWYRQTLGQGPEFLTYFQNEAQLEKSRLLSDRFSAERPKGSFSTLEIQRTEQGDSAMYLCASSVITSGGSQETQYFGPGTRLLVL.

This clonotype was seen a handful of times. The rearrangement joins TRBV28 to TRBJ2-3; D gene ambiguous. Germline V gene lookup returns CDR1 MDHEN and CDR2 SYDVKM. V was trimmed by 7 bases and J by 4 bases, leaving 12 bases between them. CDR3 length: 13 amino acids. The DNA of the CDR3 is TGTGCCAGCAATGGGGTTGTCCCAGATACGCAGTATTTT. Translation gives CASNGVVPDTQYF.

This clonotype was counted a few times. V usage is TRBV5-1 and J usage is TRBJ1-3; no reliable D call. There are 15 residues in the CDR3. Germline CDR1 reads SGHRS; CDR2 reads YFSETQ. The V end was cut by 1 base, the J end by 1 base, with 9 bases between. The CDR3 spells CASSLSPSSGNTIYF. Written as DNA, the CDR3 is TGCGCCAGCAGCTTGAGTCCGTCTTCTGGAAACACCATATATTTT. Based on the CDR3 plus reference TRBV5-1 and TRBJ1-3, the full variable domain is KAGVTQTPRYLIKTRGQQVTLSCSPISGHRSVSWYQQTPGQGLQFLFEYFSETQRNKGNFPGRFSGRQFSNSRSEMNVSTLELGDSALYLCASSLSPSSGNTIYFGEGSWLTVV.

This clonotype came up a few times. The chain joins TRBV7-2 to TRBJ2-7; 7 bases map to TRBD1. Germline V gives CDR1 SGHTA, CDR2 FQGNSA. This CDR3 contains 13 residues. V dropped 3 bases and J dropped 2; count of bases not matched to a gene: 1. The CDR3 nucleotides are TGTGCCAGCAGCTTCGGACAGGCCTACGAGCAGTACGTC. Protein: CASSFGQAYEQYV.

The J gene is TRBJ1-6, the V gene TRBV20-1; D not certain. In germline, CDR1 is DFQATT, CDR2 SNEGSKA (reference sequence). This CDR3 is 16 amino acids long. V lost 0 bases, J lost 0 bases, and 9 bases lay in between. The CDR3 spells CSARDPTSSYNSPLHF. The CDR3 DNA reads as TGCAGTGCTAGAGACCCGACTTCCTCCTATAATTCACCCCTCCACTTT.

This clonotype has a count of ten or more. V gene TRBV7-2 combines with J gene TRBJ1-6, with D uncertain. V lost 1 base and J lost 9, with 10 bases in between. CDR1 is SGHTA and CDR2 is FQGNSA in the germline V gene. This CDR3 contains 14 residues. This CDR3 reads CASSLESLTSPLHF. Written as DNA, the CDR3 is TGTGCCAGCAGCTTAGAAAGCCTAACTTCACCCCTCCACTTT.

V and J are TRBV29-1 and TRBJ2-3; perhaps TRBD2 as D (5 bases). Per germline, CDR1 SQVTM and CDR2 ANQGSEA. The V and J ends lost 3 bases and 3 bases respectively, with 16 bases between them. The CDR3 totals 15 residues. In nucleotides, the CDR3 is TGCAGCGTTGAGGCCAACATGAGAGGGACAGATACGCAGTATTTT. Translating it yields CSVEANMRGTDTQYF.

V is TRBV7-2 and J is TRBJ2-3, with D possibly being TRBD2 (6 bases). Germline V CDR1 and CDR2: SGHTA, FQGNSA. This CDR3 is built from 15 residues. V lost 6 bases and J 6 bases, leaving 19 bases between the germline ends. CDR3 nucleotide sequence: TGTGCCAGCAGAGACCCGTCCGTGCGGGGTGATACGCAGTATTTT. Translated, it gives CASRDPSVRGDTQYF.

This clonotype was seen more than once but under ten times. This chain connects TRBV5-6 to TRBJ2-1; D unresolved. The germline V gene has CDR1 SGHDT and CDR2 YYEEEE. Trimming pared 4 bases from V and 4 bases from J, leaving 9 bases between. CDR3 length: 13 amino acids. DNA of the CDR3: TGTGCCAGCAGCCCGACGGAGTACAATGAGCAGTTCTTC. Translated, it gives CASSPTEYNEQFF.

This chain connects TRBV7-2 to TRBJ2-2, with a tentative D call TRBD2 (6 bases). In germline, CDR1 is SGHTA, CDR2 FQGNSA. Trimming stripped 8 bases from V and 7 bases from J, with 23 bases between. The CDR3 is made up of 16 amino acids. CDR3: CASSPSGDWGGGELFF. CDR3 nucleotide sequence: TGTGCCAGCTCCCCTTCAGGAGATTGGGGAGGCGGGGAGCTGTTTTTT. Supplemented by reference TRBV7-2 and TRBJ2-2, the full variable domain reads GAGVSQSPSNKVTEKGKDVELRCDPISGHTALYWYRQSLGQGLEFLIYFQGNSAPDKSGLPSDRFSAERTGGSVSTLTIQRTQQEDSAVYLCASSPSGDWGGGELFFGEGSRLTVL.

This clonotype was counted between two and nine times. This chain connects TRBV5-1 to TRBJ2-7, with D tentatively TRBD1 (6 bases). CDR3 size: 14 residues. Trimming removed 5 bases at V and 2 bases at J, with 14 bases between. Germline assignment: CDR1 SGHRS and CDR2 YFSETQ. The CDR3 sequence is CASSYTGMTYEQYF. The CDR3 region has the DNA TGCGCCAGCAGTTATACAGGGATGACCTACGAGCAGTACTTC.

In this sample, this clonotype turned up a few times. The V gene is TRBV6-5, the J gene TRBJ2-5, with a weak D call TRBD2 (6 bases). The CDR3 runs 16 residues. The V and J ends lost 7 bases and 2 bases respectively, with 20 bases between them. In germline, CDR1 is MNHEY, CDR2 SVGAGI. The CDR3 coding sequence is TGTGCCAGCATCCCCAGCGCGGACTACGCACAAGAGACCCAGTACTTC. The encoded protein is CASIPSADYAQETQYF.

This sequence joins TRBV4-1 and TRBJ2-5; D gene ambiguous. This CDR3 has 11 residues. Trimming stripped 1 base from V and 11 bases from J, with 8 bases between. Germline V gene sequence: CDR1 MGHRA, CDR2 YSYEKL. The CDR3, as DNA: TGCGCCAGCAGCCAAGGCGCCAGTCAGTACTTC. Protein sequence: CASSQGASQYF.

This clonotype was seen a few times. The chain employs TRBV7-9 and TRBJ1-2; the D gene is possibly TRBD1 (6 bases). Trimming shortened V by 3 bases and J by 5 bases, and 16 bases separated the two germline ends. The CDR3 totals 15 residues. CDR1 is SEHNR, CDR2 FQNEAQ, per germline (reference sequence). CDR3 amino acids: CASSFGDKPLYGYTF. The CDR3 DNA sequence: TGTGCCAGCAGCTTCGGGGACAAGCCCTTGTATGGCTACACCTTC.

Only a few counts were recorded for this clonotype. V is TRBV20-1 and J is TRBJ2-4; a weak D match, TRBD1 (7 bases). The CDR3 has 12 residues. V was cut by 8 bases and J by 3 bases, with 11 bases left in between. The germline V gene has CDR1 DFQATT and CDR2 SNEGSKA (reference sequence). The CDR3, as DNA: TGCAGTACAGGGGAGGTCAAAAACATTCAGTACTTC. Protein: CSTGEVKNIQYF.

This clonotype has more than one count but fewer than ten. The CDR3 DNA is TGCGCCAGCAGCCAACCCGGGGCGCGGGCCGGGGAGCTGTTTTTT. Translation gives CASSQPGARAGELFF. The chain is built from TRBV4-1 and TRBJ2-2; D tentatively fits TRBD1 or TRBD2 (5 bases each). V lost 2 bases to trimming and J lost 6 bases, with 13 bases between them. From germline, CDR1 is MGHRA and CDR2 YSYEKL. The CDR3 loop spans 15 amino acids.

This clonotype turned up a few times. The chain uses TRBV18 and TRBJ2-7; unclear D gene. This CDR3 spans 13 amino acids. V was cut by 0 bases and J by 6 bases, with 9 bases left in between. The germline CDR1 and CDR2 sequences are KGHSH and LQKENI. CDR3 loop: CASSPPIHGEQYF. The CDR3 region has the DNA TGTGCCAGCTCACCACCCATCCACGGCGAGCAGTACTTC. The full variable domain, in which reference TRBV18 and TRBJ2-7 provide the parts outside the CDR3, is NAGVMQNPRHLVRRRGQEARLRCSPMKGHSHVYWYRQLPEEGLKFMVYLQKENIIDESGMPKERFSAEFPKEGPSILRIQQVVRGDSAAYFCASSPPIHGEQYFGPGTRLTVT.

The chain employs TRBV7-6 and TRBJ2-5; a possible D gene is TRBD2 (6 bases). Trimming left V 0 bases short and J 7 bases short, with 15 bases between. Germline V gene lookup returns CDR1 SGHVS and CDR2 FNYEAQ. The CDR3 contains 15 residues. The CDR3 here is CASSLAGDSPGTQYF. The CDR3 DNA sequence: TGTGCCAGCAGCTTAGCGGGGGACTCCCCTGGGACCCAGTACTTC.

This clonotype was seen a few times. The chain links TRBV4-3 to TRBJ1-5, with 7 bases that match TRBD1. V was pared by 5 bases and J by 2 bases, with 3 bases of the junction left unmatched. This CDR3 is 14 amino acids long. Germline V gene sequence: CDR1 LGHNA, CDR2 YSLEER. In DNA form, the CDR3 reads TGCGCCAGCAGCAGGGGGCCCGGCAATCAGCCCCAGCATTTT. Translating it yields CASSRGPGNQPQHF.

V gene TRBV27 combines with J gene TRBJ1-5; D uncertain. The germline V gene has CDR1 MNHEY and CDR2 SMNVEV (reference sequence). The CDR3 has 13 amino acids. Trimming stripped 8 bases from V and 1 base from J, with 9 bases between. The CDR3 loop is CASCMGSNQPQHF. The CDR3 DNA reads TGTGCCAGCTGTATGGGCAGCAATCAGCCCCAGCATTTT.

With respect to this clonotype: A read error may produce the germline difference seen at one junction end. The CDR3, as DNA: TGTGCCAGCAGCGTTAGCGGGAGGCCACCAGGGTATTTC. It codes for CASSVSGRPPGYF. The V and J genes are TRBV9 and TRBJ2-1; 10 bases fit TRBD2. Germline loops: CDR1 SGDLS, CDR2 YYNGEE. The CDR3 spans 13 residues.

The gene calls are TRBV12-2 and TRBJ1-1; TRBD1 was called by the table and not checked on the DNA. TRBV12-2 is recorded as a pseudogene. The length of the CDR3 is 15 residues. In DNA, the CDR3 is TGTGCAAGTCGCCACCCCCCAGGAGAGAACACTGAAGCTTTCTTT. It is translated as CASRHPPGENTEAFF.

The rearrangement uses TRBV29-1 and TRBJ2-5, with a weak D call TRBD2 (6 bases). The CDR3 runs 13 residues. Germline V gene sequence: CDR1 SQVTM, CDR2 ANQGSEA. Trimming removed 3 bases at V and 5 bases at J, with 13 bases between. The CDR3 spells CSVDVGGWETQYF. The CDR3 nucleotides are TGCAGCGTTGACGTCGGGGGATGGGAGACCCAGTACTTC.

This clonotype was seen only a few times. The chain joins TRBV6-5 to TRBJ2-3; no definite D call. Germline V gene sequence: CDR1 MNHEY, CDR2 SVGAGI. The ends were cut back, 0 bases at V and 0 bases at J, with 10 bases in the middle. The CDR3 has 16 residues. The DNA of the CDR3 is TGTGCCAGCAGTTACTCGGGATTCCCAAGCACAGATACGCAGTATTTT. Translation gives CASSYSGFPSTDTQYF.

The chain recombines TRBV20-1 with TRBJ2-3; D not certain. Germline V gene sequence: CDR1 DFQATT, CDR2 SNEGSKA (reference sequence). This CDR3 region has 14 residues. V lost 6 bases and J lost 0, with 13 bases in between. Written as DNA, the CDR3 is TGCAGTGCGGCTACTATGCGGAGCACAGATACGCAGTATTTT. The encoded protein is CSAATMRSTDTQYF.

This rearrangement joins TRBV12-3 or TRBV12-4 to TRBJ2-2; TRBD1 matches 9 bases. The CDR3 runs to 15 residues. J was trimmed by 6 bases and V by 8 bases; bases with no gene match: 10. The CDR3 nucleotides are TGTGCCAGCGCCCCAACAGGGGGCTTATCCGGGGAGCTGTTTTTT. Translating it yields CASAPTGGLSGELFF.

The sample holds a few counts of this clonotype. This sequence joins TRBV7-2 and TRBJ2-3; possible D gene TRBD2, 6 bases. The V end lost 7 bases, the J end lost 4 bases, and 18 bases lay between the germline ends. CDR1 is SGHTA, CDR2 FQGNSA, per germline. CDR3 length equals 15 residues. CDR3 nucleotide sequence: TGTGCCAGCACCTACAGCGTGGGGAGGCCAGATACGCAGTATTTT. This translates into CASTYSVGRPDTQYF.